Below, 26 T cell receptor beta chains from the same sample are listed, as sequenced in a study of T cells in Graves' hyperthyroidism and ophthalmopathy. RNA transcripts yielded amplified TCR beta CDR3 regions. A set of HTBI primers served as the primers for a first-round RT-PCR of the TCR CDR3. TCRdb passed the multiplex PCR reads through MiXCR, listing each CDR3 protein once. The sample includes around 350,000 distinct CDR3 sequences, 13% to 15% seen only once; the top ten take approximately 19%. The sample comprised blood. Source of these receptors: a woman aged 55 to 70 with Graves' ophthalmopathy.

The sample holds a few counts of this clonotype. The gene calls are TRBV20-1 and TRBJ1-5; D unresolved. Germline CDR1 reads DFQATT; CDR2 reads SNEGSKA (reference sequence). V lost 3 bases, J lost 2 bases, and 11 bases lay in between. The CDR3 is made up of 14 amino acids. CDR3 sequence: CSARVPGGNQPQHF. The CDR3 DNA reads TGCAGTGCTAGGGTCCCTGGAGGCAATCAGCCCCAGCATTTT.

The V call is TRBV6-1, the J call TRBJ2-1, with 7 bases identical to TRBD2. CDR3 length: 13 residues. CDR1 and CDR2 from the germline V gene are MNHNS and SASEGT. J lost 2 bases, V lost 10 bases, and 5 bases had no gene match. The CDR3 loop reads CATAGGTYNEQFF. The CDR3 region has the DNA TGTGCCACCGCCGGGGGGACCTACAATGAGCAGTTCTTC.

The sample holds many counts of this clonotype. The rearrangement joins TRBV2 to TRBJ2-3; D is unclear. The CDR3 is 14 residues long. V was cut by 5 bases and J by 2 bases, with 11 bases left in between. Germline V gives CDR1 SNHLY, CDR2 FYNNEI. CDR3 sequence (DNA): TGTGCCAGCAGTCCCGTGACTCCCACAGATACGCAGTATTTT. This codes for CASSPVTPTDTQYF.

This clonotype was picked up many times. The J gene is TRBJ2-1, the V gene TRBV20-1, with D maybe TRBD2 (5 bases). The germline V and J ends were trimmed by 0 bases and 15 bases, with 18 bases remaining between them. There are 13 residues in the CDR3. CDR1 is DFQATT and CDR2 is SNEGSKA in the germline V gene (reference sequence). The CDR3 DNA is TGCAGTGCTAGAGATAGTGCAGCGGCCGGTCGGTTCTTC. Protein sequence: CSARDSAAAGRFF.

This clonotype was recorded many times. The chain employs TRBV18 and TRBJ2-1; D is ambiguous. Per germline, CDR1 KGHSH and CDR2 LQKENI. The CDR3 covers 15 residues. With 6 bases removed from V and 0 bases from J, the gap between germline ends came to 12 bases. The CDR3 nucleotides read TGTGCCAGCTCGCAAATAGCTAGCTCCTACAATGAGCAGTTCTTC. Residues: CASSQIASSYNEQFF.

This clonotype was seen only a few times. The chain carries TRBV11-2 and TRBJ2-7, with D tentatively TRBD1 (7 bases). From germline, CDR1 is SGHAT and CDR2 FQNNGV. There are 17 residues in the CDR3. V was pared by 6 bases and J by 4 bases, with 25 bases between. The chain's CDR3 is CASSLRGGGRGSYEQYF. The DNA for the CDR3 is TGTGCCAGCAGTCTAAGGGGAGGTGGCAGGGGGTCATACGAGCAGTACTTC.

This clonotype was counted ten times or more. The V gene is TRBV28, the J gene TRBJ2-7; D perhaps matches TRBD1 (5 bases). The germline gives CDR1 MDHEN, CDR2 SYDVKM. With 6 bases removed from V and 2 bases from J, the gap between germline ends came to 11 bases. The CDR3 has 13 residues. The CDR3 reads CASRNQGPYEQYF. DNA of the CDR3: TGTGCCAGCAGGAACCAGGGCCCCTACGAGCAGTACTTC.

This clonotype was counted ten times or more. The chain recombines TRBV28 with TRBJ2-2; TRBD1 matches 8 bases. Losses at the gene ends were 6 bases for V and 1 base for J; bases not matched to a gene: 7. Germline V lookup: CDR1 MDHEN, CDR2 SYDVKM. This CDR3 has 16 residues. The CDR3 region has the DNA TGTGCCAGCAGGACCACCGGGACAGGGAACACCGGGGAGCTGTTTTTT. Translating it yields CASRTTGTGNTGELFF. The whole variable domain, filled in from reference TRBV28 and TRBJ2-2, reads DVKVTQSSRYLVKRTGEKVFLECVQDMDHENMFWYRQDPGLGLRLIYFSYDVKMKEKGDIPEGYSVSREKKERFSLILESASTNQTSMYLCASRTTGTGNTGELFFGEGSRLTVL.

This clonotype was counted many times. V gene TRBV24-1 combines with J gene TRBJ2-3, with 8 bases that match TRBD2. CDR1 is KGHDR and CDR2 is SFDVKD in the germline V gene. V shed 6 bases, J shed 5 bases, and the junction held 9 bases outside the gene matches. The CDR3 has 15 amino acids. For the CDR3, the DNA is TGTGCCACCAGTCTCAAGCGGGAGTCCGGAGATACGCAGTATTTT. It specifies CATSLKRESGDTQYF.

This clonotype occurred a few times. This CDR3 is CSASTRRQFF. As DNA, the CDR3 is TGCAGTGCTAGTACTAGACGGCAGTTCTTC. J is TRBJ2-1 and V is TRBV20-1; D is perhaps TRBD2 (5 bases). Germline lookup yields CDR1 DFQATT and CDR2 SNEGSKA (reference sequence). Trimming shortened V by 3 bases and J by 12 bases, and 9 bases separated the two germline ends. The CDR3 has 10 amino acids.

This clonotype was seen at least ten times. This chain joins TRBV20-1 and TRBJ2-3; 7 nucleotides line up with TRBD2. The junction had 7 bases not matched to a gene; V was cut back by 6 bases and J by 4 bases. From germline, CDR1 is DFQATT and CDR2 SNEGSKA (reference sequence). The CDR3 runs to 13 residues. The CDR3 DNA reads as TGCAGTGCAGAGTGGGAGGGCTCAGATACGCAGTATTTT. Translated: CSAEWEGSDTQYF.

There are many counts of this clonotype. CDR3 sequence: CASSWDRGRADTQYF. The DNA of the CDR3 is TGTGCCAGCAGTTGGGACAGGGGGCGAGCAGATACGCAGTATTTT. The chain couples TRBV2 to TRBJ2-3; 12 positions agree with TRBD1. The CDR3 extends over 15 amino acids. The germline gives CDR1 SNHLY, CDR2 FYNNEI. V lost 5 bases to trimming and J lost 4 bases; unmatched junction nucleotides: 4. Full variable domain (missing parts from reference TRBV2 and TRBJ2-3): EPEVTQTPSHQVTQMGQEVILRCVPISNHLYFYWYRQILGQKVEFLVSFYNNEISEKSEIFDDQFSVERPDGSNFTLKIRSTKLEDSAMYFCASSWDRGRADTQYFGPGTRLTVL.

This clonotype was seen at least ten times. The chain carries TRBV7-9 and TRBJ2-3, with 16 bases fitting TRBD2. V gave up 6 bases and J gave up 5 bases; unmatched junction bases: 11. The CDR3 totals 18 residues. Germline values: CDR1 SEHNR, CDR2 FQNEAQ (reference sequence). CDR3 nucleotides: TGTGCCAGCAGTTCTACTCCGGGACTAGCGGGAGGGCGAGATACGCAGTATTTT. Translated, it gives CASSSTPGLAGGRDTQYF.

The chain is built from TRBV19 and TRBJ2-4; the match to TRBD1 covers 12 bases. CDR1 is LNHDA, CDR2 SQIVND, per germline (reference sequence). Trimming at V came to 5 bases and at J to 0 bases, leaving 8 bases not matched to a gene. The CDR3 length is 18 residues. The CDR3 region has the DNA TGTGCCAGTAGTCCTACCGGGACAGGGGGCCTAGCCAAAAACATTCAGTACTTC. This sequence encodes CASSPTGTGGLAKNIQYF.

Of note for this clonotype: A single base separates this from a much larger clone, so it may be a read error. This chain links TRBV3-1 with TRBJ2-1; 9 bases match TRBD2. Looked up from germline, CDR1 is LGHDT and CDR2 is YNNKEL (reference sequence). The length of the CDR3 is 16 residues. CDR3: CASSHALAGAYKEQFF. DNA for the CDR3: TGTGCCAGCAGCCATGCACTAGCGGGCGCCTACAAGGAGCAGTTCTTC.

This clonotype was seen ten or more times. The chain combines TRBV12-3 or TRBV12-4 with TRBJ1-5; weak D call: TRBD1 (6 bases). Trimming pared 8 bases from V and 5 bases from J, leaving 25 bases between. The CDR3 is 17 amino acids. In nucleotides, the CDR3 is TGTGCCAGCGCGATAAGGAAGACGACAGGCGCGGATCAGCCCCAGCATTTT. Its translation: CASAIRKTTGADQPQHF.

The V call is TRBV2, the J call TRBJ2-1; 9 nucleotides line up with TRBD2. The ends lost 8 bases at V and 6 bases at J; junction bases unmatched: 8. CDR3 length: 14 residues. CDR1 and CDR2 from the germline V gene are SNHLY and FYNNEI. The CDR3 DNA reads TGTGCCAGCGATCCTAGCGGGGCTGCCAATGAGCAGTTCTTC. The encoded protein is CASDPSGAANEQFF.

The rearrangement joins TRBV20-1 to TRBJ2-7; 8 nucleotides agree with TRBD2. V trimming: 3 bases; J trimming: 5 bases; junction bases outside the gene matches: 9. The CDR3 contains 14 residues. CDR1 and CDR2 from the germline V gene are DFQATT and SNEGSKA (reference sequence). CDR3 residues: CSARGPGLGHEQYF. CDR3 nucleotide sequence: TGCAGTGCTAGGGGGCCGGGACTAGGTCACGAGCAGTACTTC.

This clonotype was detected ten times or more. The V call is TRBV13, the J call TRBJ2-1, with D tentatively TRBD1 (5 bases). The CDR3 runs 13 residues. Trimming cost V 1 base and J 8 bases, with 9 bases left between them. Germline-derived CDR1 and CDR2 are PRHDT and FYEKMQ (reference sequence). The CDR3 coding sequence is TGTGCCAGCAGCTTAGAAGGGGCCGATGAGCAGTTCTTC. Its translation is CASSLEGADEQFF.

This clonotype appeared many times. The chain employs TRBV7-2 and TRBJ2-1, with D perhaps matching TRBD2 (5 bases). Germline-derived CDR1 and CDR2 are SGHTA and FQGNSA. V was clipped by 6 bases and J by 9 bases, with 15 bases between them. The CDR3 is 13 amino acids. In DNA, the CDR3 is TGTGCCAGCAGTCCTACTAGGAGTTCTGAGCAGTTCTTC. Translation gives CASSPTRSSEQFF.

This clonotype was picked up many times. The chain uses TRBV6-1 and TRBJ2-2; possible D gene TRBD2, 5 bases. V lost 11 bases, J lost 1 base, and 11 bases lay in between. The CDR3 extends over 13 amino acids. Looked up from germline, CDR1 is MNHNS and CDR2 is SASEGT. Here the CDR3 reads CAARAGNTGELFF. The DNA for the CDR3 is TGTGCCGCGCGGGCAGGGAACACCGGGGAGCTGTTTTTT.

This clonotype was seen ten or more times. The rearrangement links TRBV3-1 to TRBJ2-7; no clear D gene. The CDR3 length is 15 residues. The germline V gene has CDR1 LGHDT and CDR2 YNNKEL (reference sequence). Trimming removed 4 bases from V and 0 bases from J, with 13 bases in between. The CDR3 DNA sequence: TGTGCCAGCAGCCGAGGCAGACTTCCCTCCTACGAGCAGTACTTC. It specifies CASSRGRLPSYEQYF.

This clonotype came up many times. This chain uses TRBV12-3 or TRBV12-4 with TRBJ2-7; perhaps TRBD2 as D (6 bases). The CDR3 spans 12 residues. V was shortened by 3 bases and J by 6 bases, with 9 bases between the two germline ends. The CDR3 spells CASSFGRPEQYF. CDR3 DNA: TGTGCCAGCAGTTTTGGGAGGCCCGAGCAGTACTTC.

In this sample, this clonotype turned up a few times. J is TRBJ2-1 and V is TRBV5-1; TRBD1 is a possible D gene (7 bases). The CDR3 sequence is 15 residues long. Germline assignment: CDR1 SGHRS and CDR2 YFSETQ. The V end was cut by 4 bases, the J end by 7 bases, with 18 bases between. The CDR3 nucleotides read TGCGCCAGCAGCCCAAGCGCGGGACAGACAAATGAGCAGTTCTTC. This translates into CASSPSAGQTNEQFF.

Many counts were recorded for this clonotype. The rearrangement uses TRBV6-1 and TRBJ2-5, with D perhaps matching TRBD1 (6 bases). Germline V gene sequence: CDR1 MNHNS, CDR2 SASEGT. Trimming removed 6 bases from V and 3 bases from J, with 14 bases in between. CDR3 length: 14 residues. For the CDR3, the DNA is TGTGCCAGCAGAGCCTCGACAGGAAAAGAGACCCAGTACTTC. Translated, it gives CASRASTGKETQYF.

This clonotype was detected a few times. The V and J genes are TRBV19 and TRBJ2-4; TRBD2 aligns across 9 bases. Looked up from germline, CDR1 is LNHDA and CDR2 is SQIVND (reference sequence). V lost 5 bases to trimming and J lost 0 bases; unmatched junction nucleotides: 5. The CDR3 has 16 residues. DNA for the CDR3: TGTGCCAGTAGTGGGCTAGCGGGACGAGCCAAAAACATTCAGTACTTC. Amino acids: CASSGLAGRAKNIQYF. The variable domain in full, completed from reference TRBV19 and TRBJ2-4, reads DGGITQSPKYLFRKEGQNVTLSCEQNLNHDAMYWYRQDPGQGLRLIYYSQIVNDFQKGDIAEGYSVSREKKESFPLTVTSAQKNPTAFYLCASSGLAGRAKNIQYFGAGTRLSVL.